The rows below give T cell receptor beta chains drawn from one sample of a study of T-cell reconstitution after alpha-beta-depleted transplantation in children. One entry per CDR3 protein results from TCRdb running MiXCR on the PCR reads. Of hundreds of thousands of distinct CDR3 sequences in the sample, 24% were seen once. The specimen comprised PBMCs, mostly from graft donor cells, sampled 360 days after TCRalphabeta/CD19-depleted stem cell transplant. These receptors were collected from a female patient between 2 and 15 years old who had a stem cell transplant for congenital amegakaryocytic thrombocytopenia, so the T cells may come from the graft donor. Both conserved end residues are part of each CDR3. The D gene is left open where the match is weak. Clone size is not always given. Where it is, it says once, few, many or a class for expanded clones.

j_gene | d_gene | abundance | v_gene | CDR3aa | CDR3nt
TRBJ1-1 | . | few | TRBV20-1 | CSARDYTEAFF | TGCAGTGCTAGAGACTACACTGAAGCTTTCTTT
TRBJ2-4 | . | . | TRBV6-2/TRBV6-3 | CASSSGWAIQYF | TGTGCCAGCAGCAGCGGTTGGGCCATTCAGTACTTC
TRBJ2-3 | . | . | TRBV28 | CASSFYRNPLRDTQYF | TGTGCCAGCAGTTTTTACCGCAATCCCCTTAGAGATACGCAGTATTTT
TRBJ2-1 | . | . | TRBV7-8 | CASSFPRAFKRDEQFF | TGTGCCAGCAGCTTCCCCCGGGCTTTCAAGCGCGATGAGCAGTTCTTC
TRBJ1-6 | . | once | TRBV11-2 | CASSLVPRAANSPLHF | TGTGCCAGCAGCTTAGTCCCCAGGGCGGCTAATTCACCCCTCCACTTT
TRBJ2-3 | TRBD1 | . | TRBV12-3/TRBV12-4 | CASSSPGQEFGRLRQYF | TGTGCCAGCAGTTCGCCGGGACAGGAATTCGGACGCTTAAGGCAGTATTTT
TRBJ2-3 | TRBD1 | . | TRBV27 | CASSRTGGRGTDTQYF | TGTGCCAGCAGCAGGACAGGGGGCAGGGGGACAGATACGCAGTATTTT
TRBJ1-6 | . | . | TRBV4-1 | CASSQILLIVSLHF | TGCGCCAGCAGCCAAATATTATTGATTGTTTCCCTCCACTTT
TRBJ2-3 | TRBD1 | few | TRBV4-1 | CASSHRGKRTDTQYF | TGCGCCAGCAGCCACAGGGGGAAACGCACAGATACGCAGTATTTT
TRBJ2-7 | TRBD1 | many | TRBV12-3/TRBV12-4 | CASSLSLDRDEQYF | TGTGCCAGCAGTTTGAGTTTGGACAGGGACGAGCAGTACTTC
TRBJ1-6 | . | . | TRBV7-9 | CASSFVPGNSPLHF | TGTGCCAGCAGCTTTGTCCCTGGGAATTCACCCCTCCACTTT
TRBJ2-3 | . | . | TRBV10-3 | CAISDPDSTDTQYF | TGTGCCATCAGTGATCCCGACAGCACAGATACGCAGTATTTT
TRBJ2-1 | TRBD2 | . | TRBV4-2 | CASSQDGLAETNEQFF | TGTGCCAGCAGCCAAGATGGACTAGCGGAGACCAATGAGCAGTTCTTC
TRBJ1-1 | . | . | TRBV2 | CASSRIENTEAFF | TGTGCCAGCAGCAGGATCGAAAACACTGAAGCTTTCTTT
TRBJ1-3 | . | few | TRBV12-3/TRBV12-4 | CASTSSLVVGTIYF | TGTGCCAGCACCTCGAGCCTGGTGGTCGGCACCATATATTTT
TRBJ2-5 | TRBD1 | few | TRBV25-1 | CASSELWQGVWSETQYF | TGTGCCAGCAGTGAATTGTGGCAGGGGGTCTGGTCGGAGACCCAGTACTTC
TRBJ2-5 | TRBD1 | few | TRBV12-3/TRBV12-4 | CASSDGGHNRGRETQYF | TGTGCCAGCAGCGACGGGGGCCACAACAGGGGGCGAGAGACCCAGTACTTC
TRBJ1-1 | TRBD1 | few | TRBV6-5 | CASIINRGGEAFF | TGTGCCAGCATTATTAACAGGGGAGGGGAAGCTTTCTTT
TRBJ1-2 | . | . | TRBV12-3/TRBV12-4 | CASSSGPWGYGYTF | TGTGCCAGCAGTTCTGGCCCTTGGGGCTATGGCTACACCTTC
TRBJ2-3 | . | . | TRBV4-1 | CASSRTGLSTDTQYF | TGCGCCAGCAGCCGAACCGGTCTTAGCACAGATACGCAGTATTTT
TRBJ2-7 | . | . | TRBV30 | CAWSVPPGAYEQYF | TGTGCCTGGAGTGTCCCCCCAGGGGCCTACGAGCAGTACTTC
TRBJ1-6 | . | . | TRBV10-3 | CAISDQSYNSPLHF | TGTGCCATCAGTGATCAGTCCTATAATTCACCCCTCCACTTT
TRBJ1-6 | TRBD1 | many | TRBV5-5 | CASSSVPGQGISPLHF | TGTGCCAGCAGCTCTGTTCCGGGACAGGGGATTTCACCCCTCCACTTT
TRBJ1-5 | TRBD1 | few | TRBV20-1 | CSARVPGGLQPQHF | TGCAGTGCTAGAGTCCCAGGGGGCTTACAGCCCCAGCATTTT
TRBJ2-5 | . | few | TRBV12-3/TRBV12-4 | CASTAYLAEGGTQYF | TGTGCCAGCACTGCCTACTTAGCGGAGGGGGGGACCCAGTACTTC
TRBJ2-5 | . | . | TRBV28 | CASSLLARETQYF | TGTGCCAGCAGTTTATTAGCGAGGGAGACCCAGTACTTC
TRBJ2-1 | TRBD2 | many | TRBV28 | CASNRLAGDHEQFF | TGTGCCAGCAACCGACTAGCGGGAGACCATGAGCAGTTCTTC
TRBJ2-1 | TRBD2 | few | TRBV5-1 | CASSLVLAGRDYNEQFF | TGCGCCAGCAGCTTGGTTTTAGCGGGGCGGGACTACAATGAGCAGTTCTTC
TRBJ1-1 | TRBD1 | few | TRBV10-3 | CAASGTGNAEAFF | TGTGCCGCCTCCGGGACAGGGAACGCTGAAGCTTTCTTT
TRBJ1-2 | . | . | TRBV6-2/TRBV6-3 | CASSNTGYTF | TGTGCCAGCAGTAATACGGGCTACACCTTC
TRBJ2-5 | . | . | TRBV5-1 | CASSYRTNRVQETQYF | TGCGCCAGCAGCTACAGGACTAACCGAGTCCAAGAGACCCAGTACTTC
TRBJ1-6 | . | few | TRBV10-3 | CAISGPGWPPLHF | TGTGCCATCAGTGGACCCGGGTGGCCACCCCTCCACTTT
TRBJ2-1 | TRBD2 | few | TRBV10-3 | CAIAGSSNEQFF | TGTGCCATAGCGGGGTCGAGCAATGAGCAGTTCTTC
TRBJ2-3 | . | . | TRBV28 | CASSLGVRRGVTDTQYF | TGTGCCAGCAGTTTAGGGGTTCGGCGAGGGGTTACAGATACGCAGTATTTT
TRBJ2-5 | . | few | TRBV6-5 | CASSYDGGGEETQYF | TGTGCCAGCAGTTACGACGGGGGCGGGGAAGAGACCCAGTACTTC
TRBJ1-3 | TRBD1 | . | TRBV5-1 | CASSLQGTGNTIYF | TGCGCCAGCAGCCTACAGGGGACTGGAAACACCATATATTTT
TRBJ2-5 | . | many | TRBV20-1 | CSASRLSETQYF | TGCAGTGCTAGTCGGCTATCGGAGACCCAGTACTTC
TRBJ1-6 | TRBD1 | . | TRBV3-1 | CASSHWTGVRNSPLHF | TGTGCCAGCAGCCACTGGACAGGGGTCAGGAATTCACCCCTCCACTTT
TRBJ2-7 | . | . | TRBV12-3/TRBV12-4 | CASSPQDHSYEQYF | TGTGCCAGCAGCCCACAGGACCACTCCTACGAGCAGTACTTC
TRBJ2-1 | . | few | TRBV24-1 | CATSDLGGQQFF | TGTGCCACCAGTGATTTGGGGGGTCAGCAGTTCTTC
TRBJ2-3 | TRBD2 | . | TRBV4-1 | CASSQEGTSGDTQYF | TGCGCCAGCAGCCAAGAAGGGACTAGCGGAGATACGCAGTATTTT
TRBJ2-7 | . | many | TRBV7-6 | CASSLYPYYEQYF | TGTGCCAGCAGCTTATATCCCTACTACGAGCAGTACTTC